This entry is about one T cell receptor (beta chain). Its matching antigen is unknown. The germline gene is not matched at one end of the junction; a read error may be the cause. With 500 ng total RNA as template and a constant-region primer, TCR beta cDNA was made. TCR beta libraries came from three nested multiplex PCR rounds using slightly modified ARM-PCR. Two initial PCR rounds of about 11 cycles each paired TRBV1-TRBV30 forward primers with a C-beta reverse primer. Each CDR3 protein is one row after TCRdb ran MiXCR on the multiplex PCR reads. Altogether approximately 340,000 distinct CDR3 sequences are present, about 65% being singletons, with the ten largest covering under 8.5%. The data originate from a study of tumor-infiltrating lymphocytes in primary liver carcinoma. Turning to the study itself: Tumors were stage T1-T3 N0M0, about 4 to 10 cm across. General study results and limits: Compared with tumor region pairs, tumor-adjacent and tumor-blood pairs overlapped less. A significantly higher top-250-clone fraction was recorded for tumors than for blood (p = 0.039).

It was unsorted whole blood that yielded blood RNA, and germline DNA was also extracted. Prior to the surgical procedure, around 3.9 milliliters of peripheral blood were collected. Germline lookup yields CDR1 SGHRS and CDR2 YFSETQ. This CDR3 has 15 amino acids. The sequence derives from a man aged 35 to 55 with primary liver carcinoma and hepatitis B virus infection. The genes are TRBV5-1 and TRBJ2-1; 9 nucleotides align to TRBD2. The sample comprised peripheral blood. The DNA for the CDR3 is TGCGACAGCAGCTTGGTGGCGGGAGGGGTAAATGAGCAGTTCTTC. Amino acids: CDSSLVAGGVNEQFF.